The 5 T cell receptor beta chains presented below share a single source sample, sequenced in a study of T cells after yellow fever vaccination. TCRdb re-called the 5' RACE reads with MiXCR, one entry per CDR3 protein. Seen here are 30,000 or so distinct CDR3 sequences, nearly 4.5% observed once, and the top ten hold 40% to 55%. Sequenced material: CD8+ T cells sorted from PBMCs, taken 5 days after the yellow fever booster vaccination. All receptors derive from a man under 40 who received the YFV17D yellow fever vaccine.

At least ten counts were recorded for this clonotype. The chain is built from TRBV5-6 and TRBJ2-3, with D unclear. Germline V CDR1 and CDR2: SGHDT, YYEEEE. V shed 6 bases and J shed 4 bases, with 18 bases lying between them. This CDR3 has 15 amino acids. Here the CDR3 reads CASTPGPARSDTQYF. CDR3 nucleotide sequence: TGTGCCAGCACCCCGGGTCCAGCCCGATCAGATACGCAGTATTTT. Full variable domain (missing parts from reference TRBV5-6 and TRBJ2-3): DAGVTQSPTHLIKTRGQQVTLRCSPKSGHDTVSWYQQALGQGPQFIFQYYEEEERQRGNFPDRFSGHQFPNYSSELNVNALLLGDSALYLCASTPGPARSDTQYFGPGTRLTVL.

This clonotype came up many times. The rearrangement uses TRBV11-2 and TRBJ1-4, with a weak D call TRBD1 (6 bases). Germline-derived CDR1 and CDR2 are SGHAT and FQNNGV. Trimming removed 5 bases from V and 6 bases from J, with 19 bases in between. This CDR3 comprises 16 residues. CDR3 protein: CASSPSGDKDDEKLFF. The CDR3 DNA follows: TGTGCCAGCAGCCCCTCCGGGGACAAGGATGATGAAAAACTGTTTTTT.

At least ten counts were recorded for this clonotype. The CDR3 coding sequence is TGTGCCAGCAGCGGCTCCGGGACAGGCTCCTACGAGCAGTACTTC. This codes for CASSGSGTGSYEQYF. The V gene is TRBV9, the J gene TRBJ2-7; the match to TRBD1 covers 8 bases. Per the germline V gene, CDR1 is SGDLS and CDR2 is YYNGEE. The CDR3 is made up of 15 amino acids. The junction had 5 bases not matched to a gene; V was cut back by 3 bases and J by 0 bases.

This clonotype was detected ten times or more. V gene TRBV12-3 or TRBV12-4 combines with J gene TRBJ2-7; TRBD1 agrees at 10 bases. The length of the CDR3 is 13 residues. V was pared by 4 bases and J by 6 bases, with 3 bases of the junction left unmatched. CDR3 sequence reads: CASSSGTGVEQYF. The CDR3 nucleotides are TGTGCCAGCAGTTCCGGGACAGGGGTCGAGCAGTACTTC.

This clonotype was detected many times. Written as DNA, the CDR3 is TGTGCCAGCAGCTTAGGAGGGAGGGAGACCCAGTACTTC. It codes for CASSLGGRETQYF. J is TRBJ2-5 and V is TRBV5-6; weak D call: TRBD2 (6 bases). CDR3 size: 13 residues. The V gene's germline CDR1 is SGHDT and CDR2 YYEEEE. V lost 2 bases and J lost 5, with 10 bases in between.